Below are 7 T cell receptor beta chains sequenced from a single sample in a study of shared clonotypes between healthy human individuals. Clones were sequenced by immunoSEQ multiplex PCR, and TCRdb holds only the in-frame ones, with some missing. The data show about 2.2 million clones, just under 95% seen once. Naive CD8 cells lacked CD45RO and underwent positive selection for CCR7, leaving out terminally differentiated effector memory CD45RA+ cells. The sequencing input was naive CD8+ T cells from PBMCs. The receptors stem from a man younger than 35 in good health. Some clones in this sample may be carry-over from other donors' samples.

Note on this clone: Other DNA variants within this sample encode the same CDR3. The chain has TRBV10-3 and TRBJ1-1; D not resolved. Germline loops: CDR1 ENHRY, CDR2 SYGVKD. The V end lost 0 bases, the J end lost 3 bases, and 5 bases lay between the germline ends. CDR3 length: 13 residues. The CDR3 nucleotides are TGTGCCATCAGTGAGTCGAGAGACACTGAAGCTTTCTTT. This codes for CAISESRDTEAFF.

The V gene is TRBV28, the J gene TRBJ2-1; perhaps TRBD1 as D (5 bases). This CDR3 has 15 residues. CDR1 and CDR2 from the germline V gene are MDHEN and SYDVKM. Trimming removed 3 bases at V and 6 bases at J, with 15 bases between. The CDR3: CASSFRGPIGNEQFF. The CDR3 DNA follows: TGTGCCAGCAGTTTTAGGGGTCCGATAGGCAATGAGCAGTTCTTC.

This clone was recorded only once. The chain joins TRBV4-3 to TRBJ2-7, with TRBD2 matching 10 bases. V shed 0 bases, J shed 12 bases, and the junction held 14 bases outside the gene matches. The CDR3 has 16 amino acids. Germline assignment: CDR1 LGHNA and CDR2 YSLEER. The CDR3 loop is CASSQDLKAGGPGLYF. The CDR3, as DNA: TGCGCCAGCAGCCAAGATCTAAAAGCGGGAGGGCCGGGTCTGTACTTC.

The chain carries TRBV25-1 and TRBJ2-1; D ambiguous. The CDR3 sequence is 13 residues long. V was clipped by 6 bases and J by 0 bases, with 6 bases between them. Germline CDR1 and CDR2: MGHDK and SYGVNS. CDR3 sequence reads: CASSPTSYNEQFF. Here the CDR3 DNA reads TGTGCCAGCAGCCCAACCTCCTACAATGAGCAGTTCTTC.

The rearrangement joins TRBV28 to TRBJ1-2, with D maybe TRBD1 (6 bases). The CDR3 consists of 16 residues. V was pared by 5 bases and J by 4 bases, with 20 bases between. From germline, CDR1 is MDHEN and CDR2 SYDVKM. CDR3 DNA: TGTGCCAGCAGTCCCTCAATCAACAGGGACTTCTATGGCTACACCTTC. Translated: CASSPSINRDFYGYTF.

This clone was seen a handful of times. CDR3 bases: TGTGCCAGCTCCCTTCATGGCCCTGACACTGAAGCTTTCTTT. Amino acid sequence: CASSLHGPDTEAFF. The chain uses TRBV11-2 and TRBJ1-1; no definite D call. CDR3 length: 14 amino acids. V gave up 8 bases and J gave up 3 bases, with 16 bases separating them. CDR1 is SGHAT and CDR2 is FQNNGV in the germline V gene.

This CDR3 is CASSQESGRAGGEQYF. The CDR3 bases are TGCGCCAGCAGCCAAGAAAGCGGGAGGGCCGGAGGCGAGCAGTACTTC. This chain connects TRBV4-3 to TRBJ2-7, with TRBD2 identical over 10 bases. The V gene's germline CDR1 is LGHNA and CDR2 YSLEER. The CDR3 length is 16 residues. Germline trimming cut 0 bases from V and 6 bases from J; bases unmatched to any gene: 8.